A selection of T cell receptor beta chains follows, all from one sample in a study of blood T cell repertoires in COVID-19. Produced via immunoSEQ multiplex PCR; TCRdb's table is partial and in-frame only. Among more than 95,000 clones listed, 55% to 70% were seen once. Sequencing used peripheral blood. These receptors came from a woman between 65 and 79 years old with acute or convalescent COVID-19. CDR3s include the opening cysteine and the closing phenylalanine or tryptophan. The D gene is left open where the match is weak. A clone size is listed for some rows: how often the clone was seen (once, few, many), or a class if it is expanded.

size,D,length,V,J,DNA,CDR3
-,TRBD1,15,TRBV2,TRBJ1-5,TGTGCCAGCAGCGCCGAGGGGGCACGGAATCAGCCCCAGCATTTT,CASSAEGARNQPQHF
once,TRBD1,15,TRBV5-4,TRBJ1-1,TGTGCCAGCAGCCCGCCGGGACAGGAATTTCTAGAAGCTTTCTTT,CASSPPGQEFLEAFF
-,-,13,TRBV11-2,TRBJ2-3,TGTGCCAGCAGCTTCCGGGGCACAGATACGCAGTATTTT,CASSFRGTDTQYF
-,TRBD1,13,TRBV7-2,TRBJ1-2,TGTGCCAGCAGCATAGGGGGCGACTATGGCTACACCTTC,CASSIGGDYGYTF
-,-,13,TRBV6-5,TRBJ2-1,TGTGCCAGCAGAAAAACAGGGTCCGATGAGCAGTTCTTC,CASRKTGSDEQFF
-,-,14,TRBV7-9,TRBJ1-1,TGTGCCAGCAGCTTACAGGGGTCGAACACTGAAGCTTTCTTT,CASSLQGSNTEAFF
-,-,15,TRBV7-8,TRBJ2-3,TGTGCCAGCAGCCAAGCGAGGTTTCGCACAGATACGCAGTATTTT,CASSQARFRTDTQYF
-,TRBD1,15,TRBV5-4,TRBJ1-2,TGTGCCAGCAGCATGGGACAGAATGCTAACTATGGCTACACCTTC,CASSMGQNANYGYTF
few,TRBD1,15,TRBV18,TRBJ2-3,TGTGCCAGCTCACACGGGACAGGGGACACAGATACGCAGTATTTT,CASSHGTGDTDTQYF
-,TRBD1,14,TRBV11-2,TRBJ1-1,TGTGCCAGCAGCTTCGGACAGGGTAACACTGAAGCTTTCTTT,CASSFGQGNTEAFF
-,TRBD2,17,TRBV11-2,TRBJ2-2,TGTGCCAGCAGCCGAACTAGCGGGGGGCGGAGCACCGGGGAGCTGTTTTTT,CASSRTSGGRSTGELFF
few,TRBD1,15,TRBV6-1,TRBJ1-2,TGTGCCAGCAGTGACAGGGGGCGACGGAACTATGGCTACACCTTC,CASSDRGRRNYGYTF
-,TRBD1,15,TRBV6-9,TRBJ1-5,TGTGCCAGCAGTTTGACCGACAGGGCAGGTCAGCCCCAGCATTTT,CASSLTDRAGQPQHF
-,TRBD1,14,TRBV28,TRBJ1-2,TGTGCCAGCAGCGAGGGACAGGGCAACTATGGCTACACCTTC,CASSEGQGNYGYTF
-,TRBD1,13,TRBV5-1,TRBJ1-2,TGCGCCAGCAGCTTGAGTCCAGGGGGAGGCTACACCTTC,CASSLSPGGGYTF
-,TRBD2,18,TRBV4-1,TRBJ2-7,TGCGCCAGCAGCCAAGATTTCTCGACTAGCGGGAGTGTCTACGAGCAGTACTTC,CASSQDFSTSGSVYEQYF
once,-,16,TRBV11-1,TRBJ2-6,TGTGCCAGCAGTGGGGTGGGGGCCTCTGGGGCCAACGTCCTGACTTTC,CASSGVGASGANVLTF
-,TRBD2,15,TRBV25-1,TRBJ2-1,TGTGCCAGCAGTGACCAGCGGGGGCCGTACAATGAGCAGTTCTTC,CASSDQRGPYNEQFF
-,TRBD1,16,TRBV6-1,TRBJ2-2,TGTGCCAGCAGTGCGTTGGCGACAGGGGGAACCGGGGAGCTGTTTTTT,CASSALATGGTGELFF
-,-,14,TRBV28,TRBJ1-5,TGTGCCAGCAGTTTAGTGCAGGGGAGAAAGCCCCAGCATTTT,CASSLVQGRKPQHF
-,-,15,TRBV6-1,TRBJ1-3,TGTGCCAGCAGTGAAAGGGGCCAGCCTGGAAACACCATATATTTT,CASSERGQPGNTIYF
-,-,12,TRBV19,TRBJ1-5,TGTGCCAGTAATGGGCGCAATCAGCCCCAGCATTTT,CASNGRNQPQHF
-,TRBD1,15,TRBV6-5,TRBJ1-2,TGTGCCAGCAGTTACTTCCGGACAGGAGGCTATGGCTACACCTTC,CASSYFRTGGYGYTF
-,TRBD1,16,TRBV27,TRBJ1-5,TGTGCCAGCAGTTTATCGGACAGGGTAGGGGATCAGCCCCAGCATTTT,CASSLSDRVGDQPQHF
-,TRBD2,16,TRBV5-5,TRBJ2-2,TGTGCCAGCAGCCGCGGACTAGCGGGAGTCACCGGGGAGCTGTTTTTT,CASSRGLAGVTGELFF
-,-,14,TRBV19,TRBJ2-5,TGTGCCAGTAGTATGGCGCGGAACGGAGAGACCCAGTACTTC,CASSMARNGETQYF
few,TRBD1,14,TRBV2,TRBJ2-7,TGTGCCAGCAGGGTTGACAGGGGAGGTTACGAGCAGTACTTC,CASRVDRGGYEQYF
-,-,13,TRBV3-1/TRBV3-2,TRBJ1-6,TGTGCCAGCAGCCAAGGGGGCAATTCACCCCTCCACTTT,CASSQGGNSPLHF
-,-,13,TRBV19,TRBJ1-1,TGTGCCAGTAGTGCCCAGGGCGGCACTGAAGCTTTCTTT,CASSAQGGTEAFF
-,-,11,TRBV20-1,TRBJ2-5,TGCAGTGCTAGGGACTTTGAGACCCAGTACTTC,CSARDFETQYF
few,TRBD2,15,TRBV7-6,TRBJ2-2,TGTGCCAGCAGCTCGACTAGCGGGGGGGTCGGGGAGCTGTTTTTT,CASSSTSGGVGELFF
-,-,16,TRBV2,TRBJ1-5,TGTGCCAGCAGCCGGGGGGGGGCTTATAGCAATCAGCCCCAGCATTTT,CASSRGGAYSNQPQHF
few,TRBD1,16,TRBV6-4,TRBJ2-3,TGTGCCAGCAGTGACTCGTCAACAGGGGGCACAGATACGCAGTATTTT,CASSDSSTGGTDTQYF
few,-,14,TRBV30,TRBJ1-1,TGTGCCTGGAACCCGGGAGGGTGGGACACTGAAGCTTTCTTT,CAWNPGGWDTEAFF
few,TRBD2,18,TRBV5-6,TRBJ2-7,TGTGCCAGCAGACCTATGACTAGCGGGACTACTACCTCCTACGAGCAGTACTTC,CASRPMTSGTTTSYEQYF
-,-,16,TRBV5-1,TRBJ2-2,TGCGCCAGCAGCTTGGAGCATTTCGCGAACACCGGGGAGCTGTTTTTT,CASSLEHFANTGELFF